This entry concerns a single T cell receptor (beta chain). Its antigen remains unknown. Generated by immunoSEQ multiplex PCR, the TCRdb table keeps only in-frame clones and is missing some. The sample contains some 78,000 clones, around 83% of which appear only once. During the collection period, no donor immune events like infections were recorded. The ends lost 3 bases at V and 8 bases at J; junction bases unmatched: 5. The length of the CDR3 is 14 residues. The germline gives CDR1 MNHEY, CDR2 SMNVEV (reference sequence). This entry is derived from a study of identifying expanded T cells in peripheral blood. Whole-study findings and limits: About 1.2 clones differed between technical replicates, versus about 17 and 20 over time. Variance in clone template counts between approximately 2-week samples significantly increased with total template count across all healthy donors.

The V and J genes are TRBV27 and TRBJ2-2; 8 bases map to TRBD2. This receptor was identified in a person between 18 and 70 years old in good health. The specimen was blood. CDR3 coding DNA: TGTGCCAGCAGTTTCGGGGGGGCCGGAGGGGAGCTGTTTTTT. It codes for CASSFGGAGGELFF.